This T cell receptor (beta chain) was captured by sequencing in a study of blood T cell repertoires in COVID-19. Donors in Cohort 3 who had recovered were those with two negative PCRs, healthcare professional clearance, or resolution of their symptoms. This clone was counted between two and nine times. Source study methods: Amplification of reference gene primers was used by the study to estimate nucleated cell counts. Clones were sequenced by immunoSEQ multiplex PCR, and TCRdb holds only the in-frame ones, with some missing. The DNA gave D and trimming, while V, J and clone size come from that table. The top ten clones hold more than 5% of a sample with some 150,000 clones, around 80% of them seen once. V lost 0 bases and J 8 bases, leaving 25 bases between the germline ends. The CDR3 spans 17 residues. Germline V lookup: CDR1 GTSNPN, CDR2 SVGIG (reference sequence).

This clonotype originated in a woman in her fifties or sixties who had recovered from COVID-19. This chain links TRBV30 with TRBJ1-2, with D possibly matching TRBD1 (5 bases). Sequenced input: PBMCs or T cells enriched from blood (not recorded which). This CDR3 reads CAWSVGTGRDRSRGYTF. The CDR3 DNA is TGTGCCTGGAGTGTAGGAACGGGGCGGGACCGCTCTAGGGGCTACACCTTC.